The 31 T cell receptor beta chains presented below share a single source sample, sequenced in a study of T cells in tuberculosis. The repertoire was sequenced with immunoSEQ multiplex PCR; TCRdb's copy has only in-frame clones and lacks some. The table records some 90,000 clones, approximately 90% of them present only once. Sorting used thawed, overnight-rested PBMC stained with anti-CD3, a viability dye and GMM-loaded CD1B tetramer. The CD1B tetramers carried C32 glucose monomycolate purified from Rhodococcus equi. Sequenced: CD1b-GMM tetramer-negative cells sorted from PBMCs. The receptors were gathered from an adult woman with latent tuberculosis.

V is TRBV5-1 and J is TRBJ1-6; a weak D match, TRBD1 (6 bases). The CDR3 has 14 amino acids. The germline V and J ends were trimmed by 5 bases and 11 bases, with 17 bases remaining between them. Germline lookup yields CDR1 SGHRS and CDR2 YFSETQ. The CDR3 DNA is TGCGCCAGCAGTTACGACAGGTTCAATCCACCCCTCCACTTT. Translation: CASSYDRFNPPLHF. The full variable domain, its missing parts supplied by reference TRBV5-1 and TRBJ1-6, is KAGVTQTPRYLIKTRGQQVTLSCSPISGHRSVSWYQQTPGQGLQFLFEYFSETQRNKGNFPGRFSGRQFSNSRSEMNVSTLELGDSALYLCASSYDRFNPPLHFGNGTRLTVT.

The chain uses TRBV6-1 and TRBJ2-5, with 7 bases lining up with TRBD2. TRBJ2-7 matches the DNA end more closely, so the J call is doubtful. The CDR3 has 14 amino acids. Germline V gene sequence: CDR1 MNHNS, CDR2 SASEGT. CDR3 in amino acids: CASSGTSTTYEQYF. DNA for the CDR3: TGTGCCAGCAGTGGGACTAGTACCACCTACGAGCAGTACTTC.

The gene calls are TRBV19 and TRBJ1-4, with D unresolved. The V and J ends lost 0 bases and 7 bases respectively, with 9 bases between them. Germline values: CDR1 LNHDA, CDR2 SQIVND (reference sequence). The CDR3 is 14 residues long. The CDR3 nucleotides are TGTGCCAGTAGTATAGACGGGGAGGGTGAAAAACTGTTTTTT. Translation gives CASSIDGEGEKLFF.

The rearrangement uses TRBV2 and TRBJ1-5, with D possibly being TRBD1 (6 bases). CDR3 length: 14 amino acids. Germline-derived CDR1 and CDR2 are SNHLY and FYNNEI. V was pared by 1 base and J by 9 bases, with 13 bases between. The CDR3 nucleotides are TGTGCCAGCAGTGAAGGCAGGGGCCTAGGGCCCCAGCATTTT. It yields the protein CASSEGRGLGPQHF.

The chain joins TRBV5-1 to TRBJ1-2; 7 bases agree with TRBD1. CDR3 size: 13 residues. CDR1 SGHRS and CDR2 YFSETQ come from the germline V gene. V gave up 0 bases and J gave up 9 bases; unmatched junction bases: 5. The CDR3 nucleotides are TGCGCCAGCAGCTTGGATACAGGGGTGAGCTACACCTTC. It codes for CASSLDTGVSYTF.

V gene TRBV7-9 combines with J gene TRBJ1-6, with D perhaps TRBD1 (6 bases). Germline-derived CDR1 and CDR2 are SEHNR and FQNEAQ (reference sequence). This CDR3 has 16 residues. V lost 5 bases and J 9 bases, leaving 20 bases between the germline ends. The CDR3 DNA is TGTGCCAGCAGCCCCCCAGGGGATCGCCCTTCTTCACCCCTCCACTTT. It encodes CASSPPGDRPSSPLHF.

The rearrangement links TRBV11-2 to TRBJ1-5; D is undetermined. The CDR3 spans 16 residues. Trimming removed 3 bases at V and 4 bases at J, with 16 bases between. Per the germline V gene, CDR1 is SGHAT and CDR2 is FQNNGV. The CDR3 protein is CASSLGLDGLNQPQHF. The CDR3 nucleotides read TGTGCCAGCAGCTTGGGATTGGACGGACTAAATCAGCCCCAGCATTTT.

The chain recombines TRBV6-5 with TRBJ1-1; D possibly corresponds to TRBD1 (6 bases). Germline V gene data show CDR1 as MNHEY and CDR2 as SVGAGI. This CDR3 has 14 amino acids. V gave up 5 bases and J gave up 4 bases, with 14 bases separating them. CDR3 sequence (DNA): TGTGCCAGCAGTCCAGGGGCAGGAAGCACTGAAGCTTTCTTT. This gives the protein CASSPGAGSTEAFF.

The chain couples TRBV28 to TRBJ2-7; 8 bases align to TRBD2. After removal of 6 bases from V and 7 bases from J, the junction contained 14 bases not matched to a gene. Germline CDR1 reads MDHEN; CDR2 reads SYDVKM. The CDR3 runs 15 residues. The CDR3 is CASSHWARGVGEQYV. DNA for the CDR3: TGTGCCAGCAGCCATTGGGCGCGGGGGGTTGGTGAGCAGTACGTC.

The V gene is TRBV29-1, the J gene TRBJ1-5; D perhaps matches TRBD1 (6 bases). This CDR3 contains 13 residues. Germline V lookup: CDR1 SQVTM, CDR2 ANQGSEA. V was clipped by 4 bases and J by 5 bases, with 12 bases between them. The CDR3 DNA follows: TGCAGCGTTGCACAGGGCGGTGATCAGCCCCAGCATTTT. Residues: CSVAQGGDQPQHF. The full variable domain, in which reference TRBV29-1 and TRBJ1-5 provide the parts outside the CDR3, is SAVISQKPSRDICQRGTSLTIQCQVDSQVTMMFWYRQQPGQSLTLIATANQGSEATYESGFVIDKFPISRPNLTFSTLTVSNMSPEDSSIYLCSVAQGGDQPQHFGDGTRLSIL.

This clone showed up just once. This rearrangement joins TRBV27 to TRBJ1-5; tentative D call: TRBD1 (6 bases). V was cut by 2 bases and J by 1 base, with 6 bases left in between. This CDR3 is built from 14 residues. Germline-derived CDR1 and CDR2 are MNHEY and SMNVEV (reference sequence). CDR3 in amino acids: CASSLQGSNQPQHF. The DNA of the CDR3 is TGTGCCAGCAGTTTACAGGGGAGCAATCAGCCCCAGCATTTT.

The rearrangement joins TRBV6-6 to TRBJ1-5; D is ambiguous. CDR3 size: 12 residues. Per the germline V gene, CDR1 is MNHNY and CDR2 is SVGAGI (reference sequence). Trimming shortened V by 6 bases and J by 7 bases, and 10 bases separated the two germline ends. CDR3 sequence (DNA): TGTGCCAGCAGCCATCTGGCCCAGCCCCAGCATTTT. This translates into CASSHLAQPQHF.

As regards this clone: This sample includes further DNA sequences coding for the same CDR3. V gene TRBV6-5 combines with J gene TRBJ1-1; D uncertain. In germline, CDR1 is MNHEY, CDR2 SVGAGI. V was pared by 6 bases and J by 1 base, with 6 bases between. CDR3 length: 12 residues. CDR3 sequence reads: CASSSGNTEAFF. CDR3 DNA sequence: TGTGCCAGCAGCTCAGGGAACACTGAAGCTTTCTTT.

The chain is built from TRBV7-2 and TRBJ2-3; 13 nucleotides match TRBD2. The CDR3 runs 16 residues. The V gene end was trimmed by 5 bases and the J gene end by 8 bases; junction bases not matched to a gene: 10. CDR1 is SGHTA and CDR2 is FQGNSA in the germline V gene. CDR3: CASSTRLAGGRGTQYF. The DNA of the CDR3 is TGTGCCAGCAGCACCCGACTAGCGGGGGGAAGGGGTACGCAGTATTTT.

The rearrangement joins TRBV30 to TRBJ2-5; 7 bases map to TRBD2. V was clipped by 3 bases and J by 2 bases; unmatched bases: 6. The CDR3 runs 14 residues. Germline V gives CDR1 GTSNPN, CDR2 SVGIG (reference sequence). The chain's CDR3 is CAWRVTSPQETQYF. DNA for the CDR3: TGTGCCTGGAGGGTGACTAGCCCTCAAGAGACCCAGTACTTC.

V and J are TRBV4-2 and TRBJ2-2; 7 nucleotides match TRBD1. CDR3 size: 15 residues. Germline CDR1 is LGHNA and CDR2 is YNFKEQ. Germline trimming cut 0 bases from V and 5 bases from J; bases unmatched to any gene: 3. CDR3 sequence (DNA): TGTGCCAGCAGCCAAGACGACAGGGATACCGGGGAGCTGTTTTTT. As protein: CASSQDDRDTGELFF.

This chain connects TRBV28 to TRBJ2-1, with D maybe TRBD2 (5 bases). The CDR3 has 13 residues. Trimming removed 5 bases from V and 6 bases from J, with 11 bases in between. Germline-derived CDR1 and CDR2 are MDHEN and SYDVKM. The CDR3 loop reads CASSVPRGNEQFF. CDR3 in DNA: TGTGCCAGCAGTGTGCCCCGGGGCAATGAGCAGTTCTTC. Together with reference TRBV28 and TRBJ2-1, the CDR3 gives the full variable domain: DVKVTQSSRYLVKRTGEKVFLECVQDMDHENMFWYRQDPGLGLRLIYFSYDVKMKEKGDIPEGYSVSREKKERFSLILESASTNQTSMYLCASSVPRGNEQFFGPGTRLTVL.

The chain combines TRBV5-6 with TRBJ1-5; 9 nucleotides match TRBD1. V shed 4 bases and J 1 base; nucleotides not matched to a gene: 6. The CDR3 loop spans 16 amino acids. Looked up from germline, CDR1 is SGHDT and CDR2 is YYEEEE. CDR3 coding DNA: TGTGCCAGCAGCACACAGGGGGCTTGGAGCAATCAGCCCCAGCATTTT. As protein: CASSTQGAWSNQPQHF.

The CDR3 DNA is TGCGCCAGCAGCCAAGGAGGAGCGGGGGGGCGAGAGACCCAGTACTTC. Its protein is CASSQGGAGGRETQYF. J is TRBJ2-5 and V is TRBV4-3, with TRBD2 matching 10 bases. The germline V gene encodes CDR1 LGHNA and CDR2 YSLEER. V lost 1 base and J lost 4; bases outside the gene matches: 6. The CDR3 covers 16 residues.

The chain has TRBV14 and TRBJ2-2, with 10 bases aligning to TRBD1. This CDR3 has 14 amino acids. The V gene end was trimmed by 6 bases and the J gene end by 4 bases; junction bases not matched to a gene: 2. CDR1 SGHDN and CDR2 FVKESK come from the germline V gene. CDR3 in amino acids: CASRGTGATGELFF. The DNA of the CDR3 is TGTGCCAGCAGAGGGACAGGGGCCACCGGGGAGCTGTTTTTT.

This chain uses TRBV19 with TRBJ1-5, with D perhaps TRBD1 (6 bases). In germline, CDR1 is LNHDA, CDR2 SQIVND (reference sequence). Trimming took 5 bases from V and 5 from J, leaving 13 bases between them. The CDR3 contains 14 residues. CDR3 loop: CASSRQVGDQPQHF. The CDR3 coding sequence is TGTGCCAGTAGTCGACAGGTAGGCGATCAGCCCCAGCATTTT. Filled out from reference TRBV19 and TRBJ1-5, the complete variable domain reads DGGITQSPKYLFRKEGQNVTLSCEQNLNHDAMYWYRQDPGQGLRLIYYSQIVNDFQKGDIAEGYSVSREKKESFPLTVTSAQKNPTAFYLCASSRQVGDQPQHFGDGTRLSIL.

CDR3 in DNA: TGTGCCAGCAAGCTAGGAGCGGGGACTCCTGAGCAGTACTTC. Encoded protein: CASKLGAGTPEQYF. The rearrangement links TRBV6-1 to TRBJ2-7; 7 bases align to TRBD2. The V and J ends lost 7 bases and 7 bases, in that order; junction bases with no gene match: 13. This CDR3 spans 14 amino acids. The germline CDR1 and CDR2 sequences are MNHNS and SASEGT.

The chain links TRBV14 to TRBJ1-1, with 7 bases identical to TRBD1. The germline V gene has CDR1 SGHDN and CDR2 FVKESK. Trimming took 3 bases from V and 1 from J; bases not matched to a gene: 5. The CDR3 has 15 amino acids. CDR3 DNA: TGTGCCAGCAGCCACAGGACAGGCTCGAACACTGAAGCTTTCTTT. Its protein is CASSHRTGSNTEAFF.

This chain joins TRBV7-2 and TRBJ1-3, with TRBD1 as a possible D gene (6 bases). The CDR3 sequence is 16 residues long. Germline V gene lookup returns CDR1 SGHTA and CDR2 FQGNSA. Trimming took off 1 base at V and 4 bases at J, with 14 bases between the two ends. CDR3 loop: CASSLDRGAGGNTIYF. The CDR3 region has the DNA TGTGCCAGCAGCTTAGATCGGGGGGCGGGGGGAAACACCATATATTTT.

This clone was counted between two and nine times. The chain is built from TRBV7-9 and TRBJ2-3; TRBD1 matches at 7 bases. The CDR3 totals 15 residues. Trimming removed 3 bases from V and 4 bases from J; junction bases left unmatched: 7. Germline assignment: CDR1 SEHNR and CDR2 FQNEAQ (reference sequence). CDR3 sequence (DNA): TGTGCCAGCAGCTTTGATACAGGGACAGCAGATACGCAGTATTTT. Its protein product is CASSFDTGTADTQYF. Full variable domain (missing parts from reference TRBV7-9 and TRBJ2-3): DTGVSQNPRHKITKRGQNVTFRCDPISEHNRLYWYRQTLGQGPEFLTYFQNEAQLEKSRLLSDRFSAERPKGSFSTLEIQRTEQGDSAMYLCASSFDTGTADTQYFGPGTRLTVL.

The V and J genes are TRBV5-1 and TRBJ2-5; 9 nucleotides align to TRBD2. J lost 4 bases, V lost 0 bases, and 7 bases had no gene match. Germline loops: CDR1 SGHRS, CDR2 YFSETQ. This CDR3 comprises 16 residues. CDR3 residues: CASSLEISGGRETQYF. DNA for the CDR3: TGCGCCAGCAGCTTGGAAATTAGCGGGGGTCGAGAGACCCAGTACTTC.

About this clone itself: This CDR3 is missing its conserved last phenylalanine or tryptophan, likely due to a read error. The DNA is omitted, as the CDR3 cannot be located on it reliably, and the CDR3 follows TCRdb's listing. V is TRBV20-1 and J is TRBJ1-6. The germline V gene encodes CDR1 DFQATT and CDR2 SNEGSKA (reference sequence). The CDR3 comprises 11 residues, both ends counted. CDR3 region: CSAREVPHLIM.

The chain uses TRBV5-4 and TRBJ1-2; D unclear. The CDR3 is 12 residues long. Deletions cut 0 bases from V and 14 bases from J, with 14 bases between. Germline values: CDR1 SGHNT, CDR2 YYREEE (reference sequence). The chain's CDR3 is CASSLGIAHRTF. DNA for the CDR3: TGTGCCAGCAGCTTGGGAATTGCGCATCGGACCTTC.

The rearrangement links TRBV27 to TRBJ1-5; D is unresolved. Germline CDR1 MNHEY, CDR2 SMNVEV (reference sequence). This CDR3 has 14 amino acids. With 3 bases removed from V and 7 bases from J, the gap between germline ends came to 13 bases. Here the CDR3 reads CASSFATGGQPQHF. The CDR3 DNA follows: TGTGCCAGCAGTTTTGCAACTGGCGGGCAGCCCCAGCATTTT.

The chain couples TRBV27 to TRBJ1-1; 7 nucleotides match TRBD1. The CDR3 runs to 16 residues. Germline CDR1 and CDR2: MNHEY and SMNVEV (reference sequence). The V and J ends lost 2 bases and 3 bases, in that order; junction bases with no gene match: 9. The CDR3 reads CASSLRWTGNHTEAFF. The CDR3 DNA follows: TGTGCCAGCAGTTTAAGGTGGACAGGAAATCACACTGAAGCTTTCTTT.

This clone was counted once. The chain recombines TRBV5-1 with TRBJ2-3; tentatively, D is TRBD2 (6 bases). The CDR3 extends over 17 amino acids. Trimming took 0 bases from V and 3 from J, leaving 17 bases between them. Germline CDR1 and CDR2: SGHRS and YFSETQ. The CDR3 reads CASSLDLVVGGTDTQYF. The CDR3 nucleotides are TGCGCCAGCAGCTTGGATCTTGTAGTGGGGGGAACAGATACGCAGTATTTT.